Below are 9 T cell receptor beta chains sequenced from a single sample in a study of blood T cell repertoires in COVID-19. TCRdb's table, derived via immunoSEQ multiplex PCR, lists solely in-frame clones and lacks some. The data show roughly 290,000 clones, 70% to 90% seen once. The sample taken for sequencing was PBMCs or T cells enriched from blood (not recorded which). The receptors originated from a woman aged 25 to 39 who had recovered from COVID-19.

This clone was seen once. The chain links TRBV3-1 (or the pseudogene TRBV3-2) to TRBJ2-2; 8 positions match TRBD1. This CDR3 spans 16 amino acids. Trimming took 3 bases from V and 6 from J; bases not matched to a gene: 9. Germline assignment: CDR1 LGHDT and CDR2 YNNKEL (reference sequence). The CDR3 region has the DNA TGTGCCAGCAGCCAGCAGGGGGCGCTTCGCTCCGGGGAGCTGTTTTTT. It codes for CASSQQGALRSGELFF.

The rearrangement joins TRBV9 to TRBJ2-3; 7 bases line up with TRBD2. The CDR3 totals 15 residues. The V gene end was trimmed by 0 bases and the J gene end by 6 bases; junction bases not matched to a gene: 7. Germline V gene sequence: CDR1 SGDLS, CDR2 YYNGEE. The CDR3 coding sequence is TGTGCCAGCAGCGTAGGTATGCGGGAGCTCGATACGCAGTATTTT. It encodes CASSVGMRELDTQYF.

V usage is TRBV18 and J usage is TRBJ2-1, with TRBD2 matching over 11 bases. CDR3 size: 14 residues. From germline, CDR1 is KGHSH and CDR2 LQKENI. J gave up 9 bases and V 4 bases, and 5 bases lay outside the gene matches. CDR3 amino acids: CASSQVAGGFEQFF. CDR3 DNA sequence: TGTGCCAGCTCACAAGTAGCGGGAGGGTTTGAGCAGTTCTTC.

The J gene is TRBJ2-3, the V gene TRBV5-1, with 9 bases aligning to TRBD2. The CDR3 consists of 15 residues. The germline CDR1 and CDR2 sequences are SGHRS and YFSETQ. V dropped 3 bases and J dropped 6; count of bases not matched to a gene: 8. The CDR3 DNA follows: TGCGCCAGCAGCTCGGCGCGGGGGGGCCCCGATACGCAGTATTTT. The encoded protein is CASSSARGGPDTQYF.

CDR3 DNA: TGTGCCAGCAGCTTTCCAGGGGGGAAGTGGACTGAAGCTTTCTTT. This encodes CASSFPGGKWTEAFF. The V gene is TRBV11-3, the J gene TRBJ1-1, with 7 bases lining up with TRBD1. The V gene's germline CDR1 is SGHNT and CDR2 YENEEA. With 3 bases clipped from V and 5 bases from J, the junction kept 9 bases outside the gene matches. This CDR3 region has 15 residues.

This clone was picked up one time. This chain uses TRBV5-6 with TRBJ1-2; D is perhaps TRBD1 (6 bases). The CDR3 has 13 residues. Trimming cost V 0 bases and J 8 bases, with 11 bases left between them. CDR1 and CDR2 from the germline V gene are SGHDT and YYEEEE. For the CDR3, the DNA is TGTGCCAGCAGCTTGGGTGCAGGGGTAGGCTACACCTTC. Translating it yields CASSLGAGVGYTF.

The chain employs TRBV5-6 and TRBJ1-5; D call uncertain. There are 14 residues in the CDR3. The germline V and J ends were trimmed by 0 bases and 11 bases, with 15 bases remaining between them. Germline CDR1 is SGHDT and CDR2 is YYEEEE. In nucleotides, the CDR3 is TGTGCCAGCAGCTTGGGGCAGGTCGTTGTAGCCCAGCATTTT. This gives the protein CASSLGQVVVAQHF.

The J gene is TRBJ1-4, the V gene TRBV28; D is uncertain. With 5 bases removed from V and 7 bases from J, the gap between germline ends came to 11 bases. Germline CDR1 MDHEN, CDR2 SYDVKM. The CDR3 length is 13 residues. CDR3 amino acids: CASSRLTSEKLFF. The CDR3, as DNA: TGTGCCAGCAGTCGCCTAACGAGTGAAAAACTGTTTTTT.

There are a few counts of this clone. The J gene is TRBJ1-1, the V gene TRBV19; 11 nucleotides line up with TRBD1. The length of the CDR3 is 13 residues. From germline, CDR1 is LNHDA and CDR2 SQIVND (reference sequence). V trimming: 5 bases; J trimming: 5 bases; junction bases outside the gene matches: 1. Written as DNA, the CDR3 is TGTGCCAGTAGTGGGACAGGGGGGACTGAAGCTTTCTTT. Protein product: CASSGTGGTEAFF.